Listed here are 13 T cell receptor beta chains from one sample, sequenced in a study of monozygotic twins with inflammatory bowel disease. TCRdb reprocessed the 5' RACE reads and keeps a single row for each CDR3 protein, giving no DNA. This listing includes around 370,000 distinct CDR3 sequences. Sequenced sample: blood. The receptors derive from a human donor with ulcerative colitis or Crohn's disease, or a healthy co-twin of an affected twin (not recorded which).

The chain links TRBV5-1 to TRBJ1-1; TCRdb outputs TRBD1, but without DNA this stays unchecked. The length of the CDR3 is 14 residues. Germline V gene lookup returns CDR1 SGHRS and CDR2 YFSETQ. The CDR3 reads CASSLDQGGFKAFF.

The chain recombines TRBV18 with TRBJ2-4; the TCRdb D gene call, TRBD1, has no DNA to confirm it. Germline V gives CDR1 KGHSH, CDR2 LQKENI. The CDR3 extends over 13 amino acids. The CDR3 sequence is CASSPPGQGNQYF.

The CDR3 here is CASSLVPSTDYEQYF. This chain links TRBV7-9 with TRBJ2-7; there is no DNA to check the TCRdb D call of TRBD1. There are 15 residues in the CDR3. Germline V gives CDR1 SEHNR, CDR2 FQNEAQ (reference sequence).

The CDR3: CASSPRTPNSPLHF. V usage is TRBV5-1 and J usage is TRBJ1-6; TCRdb designates TRBD1, a call that cannot be tested without DNA. There are 14 residues in the CDR3. In germline, CDR1 is SGHRS, CDR2 YFSETQ.

The gene calls are TRBV29-1 and TRBJ2-1; TCRdb names TRBD1, which stays unverified in the absence of DNA. This CDR3 region has 15 residues. Germline CDR1 reads SQVTM; CDR2 reads ANQGSEA. The CDR3 protein is CSAVPLISSYNEQFF.

The chain links TRBV7-2 to TRBJ2-7; with no DNA, the TCRdb D assignment of TRBD1 cannot be verified. CDR3 size: 15 residues. From germline, CDR1 is SGHTA and CDR2 FQGNSA. CDR3 sequence: CASSSNTRTGREQYF. Full variable domain (rest looked up from reference TRBV7-2 and TRBJ2-7): GAGVSQSPSNKVTEKGKDVELRCDPISGHTALYWYRQSLGQGLEFLIYFQGNSAPDKSGLPSDRFSAERTGGSVSTLTIQRTQQEDSAVYLCASSSNTRTGREQYFGPGTRLTVT.

This sequence joins TRBV4-1 and TRBJ2-3. Germline CDR1 reads MGHRA; CDR2 reads YSYEKL. The length of the CDR3 is 17 residues. Here the CDR3 reads CASSQVWPRASTDTQYF.

The CDR3 here is CASSPTGFFSINEQYF. The V call is TRBV11-2, the J call TRBJ2-7; no DNA is available, so the TRBD1 call from TCRdb remains unchecked. The CDR3 runs to 16 residues. CDR1 is SGHAT, CDR2 FQNNGV, per germline.

This chain links TRBV30 with TRBJ2-2; the TCRdb D gene call, TRBD1, has no DNA to confirm it. CDR3 length: 13 amino acids. Germline loops: CDR1 GTSNPN, CDR2 SVGIG (reference sequence). This CDR3 is CAWDSQGAGELFF.

V gene TRBV6-1 combines with J gene TRBJ1-4; there is no DNA to check the TCRdb D call of TRBD1. The CDR3 extends over 14 amino acids. Per germline, CDR1 MNHNS and CDR2 SASEGT. The CDR3: CASSGQGLLSKLFF.

The chain joins TRBV6-5 to TRBJ2-1; TCRdb's assignment of TRBD2 cannot be checked, as there is no DNA. The CDR3 length is 15 residues. CDR1 MNHEY and CDR2 SVGAGI come from the germline V gene. The CDR3 spells CTSSYFLAGRDEQFF.

The chain joins TRBV5-1 to TRBJ1-6; checking the TCRdb D call of TRBD1 is not possible without DNA. Germline V gives CDR1 SGHRS, CDR2 YFSETQ. The CDR3 has 16 residues. The CDR3 region is CASSLEGTGANSPLHF.

The chain is built from TRBV9 and TRBJ1-5; TCRdb picks TRBD1, but there is no DNA to check that call. The CDR3 length is 15 residues. CDR1 is SGDLS, CDR2 YYNGEE, per germline. This chain's CDR3 is CASSVDGAGDQPQHF.